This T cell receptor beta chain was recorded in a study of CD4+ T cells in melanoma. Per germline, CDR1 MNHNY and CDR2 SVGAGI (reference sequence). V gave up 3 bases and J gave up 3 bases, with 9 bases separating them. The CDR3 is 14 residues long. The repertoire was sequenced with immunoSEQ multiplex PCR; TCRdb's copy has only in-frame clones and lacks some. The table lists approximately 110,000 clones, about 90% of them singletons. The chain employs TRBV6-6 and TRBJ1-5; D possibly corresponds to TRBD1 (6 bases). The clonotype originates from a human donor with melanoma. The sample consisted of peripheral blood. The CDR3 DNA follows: TGTGCCAGCAGTTATAGGGACACCAATCAGCCCCAGCATTTT. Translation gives CASSYRDTNQPQHF.